What follows are 10 T cell receptor beta chains derived from one specimen sequenced in a study of radiation and T cells in renal cell carcinoma. The time point was: baseline pretreatment blood. Treatment noted: 15 Gy SBRT to primary tumor, nephrectomy 4 weeks later. Using immunoSEQ multiplex PCR, the repertoire was profiled, and TCRdb retains in-frame clones only, with some absent. Among about 150,000 clones listed, 88% were seen once. Sequencing was performed on blood, taken from a patient whose treatment included radiotherapy and nephrectomy. The receptors come from a woman between 65 and 79 years old with renal cell carcinoma.

For this clone: At one boundary the junction diverges from the germline segment, which might be a read error. The rearrangement links TRBV7-2 to TRBJ1-2; D is ambiguous. The CDR3 has 15 residues. CDR1 is SGHTA, CDR2 FQGNSA, per germline. CDR3 nucleotides: TGTGCCAGCAGCTTAGTTTCAGACCCTAACCATGGCTACACCTTC. Translated, it gives CASSLVSDPNHGYTF. The full variable domain, with the rest looked up from reference TRBV7-2 and TRBJ1-2, is GAGVSQSPSNKVTEKGKDVELRCDPISGHTALYWYRQSLGQGLEFLIYFQGNSAPDKSGLPSDRFSAERTGGSVSTLTIQRTQQEDSAVYLCASSLVSDPNHGYTFGSGTRLTVV.

The J gene is TRBJ2-2, the V gene TRBV19; D not resolved. Germline V lookup: CDR1 LNHDA, CDR2 SQIVND (reference sequence). This CDR3 is 16 amino acids long. The ends were cut back, 4 bases at V and 0 bases at J, with 12 bases in the middle. The CDR3 reads CASSKTAVPNTGELFF. CDR3 sequence (DNA): TGTGCCAGTAGTAAGACGGCAGTCCCGAACACCGGGGAGCTGTTTTTT.

Notes on this clone: The junction and the germline gene differ at one end; a read error may be behind it. The chain is built from TRBV7-7 and TRBJ2-7; 9 bases are a match to TRBD1. Germline loops: CDR1 SSHAT, CDR2 FNYEAQ (reference sequence). This CDR3 has 13 amino acids. The DNA of the CDR3 is TGTGCTAGCAGCACGGGACAGGGCATTGAGCAGTACTTC. This encodes CASSTGQGIEQYF.

This chain uses TRBV4-1 with TRBJ1-6, with D perhaps matching TRBD1 (5 bases). Germline V gene data show CDR1 as MGHRA and CDR2 as YSYEKL. The CDR3 is made up of 16 amino acids. The V end lost 0 bases, the J end lost 5 bases, and 11 bases lay between the germline ends. DNA of the CDR3: TGCGCCAGCAGCCAAGAATCCAGGGTAGATAATTCACCCCTCCACTTT. This sequence encodes CASSQESRVDNSPLHF.

The V gene is TRBV7-3, the J gene TRBJ2-2; weak D call: TRBD1 (8 bases). V shed 5 bases and J shed 7 bases, with 20 bases lying between them. This CDR3 comprises 16 residues. Per germline, CDR1 SGHTA and CDR2 FQGTGA. This chain's CDR3 is CASSINPTGEGGELFF. The CDR3 bases are TGTGCCAGCAGCATCAATCCGACAGGGGAGGGCGGGGAGCTGTTTTTT.

J is TRBJ1-1 and V is TRBV19; the D gene is possibly TRBD1 (5 bases). This CDR3 has 13 residues. Deletions cut 4 bases from V and 5 bases from J, with 11 bases between. Germline lookup yields CDR1 LNHDA and CDR2 SQIVND (reference sequence). The CDR3 DNA is TGTGCCAGTAGTACAGGGTGGGGGACTGAAGCTTTCTTT. Its translation: CASSTGWGTEAFF.

The chain links TRBV7-8 to TRBJ2-7; 8 positions agree with TRBD1. Germline V gene data show CDR1 as SGHVS and CDR2 as FQNEAQ. V lost 1 base, J lost 4 bases, and 6 bases stayed unmatched. The CDR3 covers 15 residues. CDR3 amino acids: CASSLEMDRVYEQYF. CDR3 coding DNA: TGTGCCAGCAGCTTAGAGATGGACAGGGTTTACGAGCAGTACTTC.

The rearrangement links TRBV11-2 to TRBJ2-1, with D possibly being TRBD2 (6 bases). The CDR3 is 11 amino acids. V was cut by 4 bases and J by 11 bases, with 9 bases left in between. Germline V gene sequence: CDR1 SGHAT, CDR2 FQNNGV. The CDR3 region is CASSSGLKQFF. The CDR3 DNA sequence: TGTGCCAGCAGCTCTGGACTAAAGCAGTTCTTC. Combining the CDR3 with reference TRBV11-2 and TRBJ2-1 gives the whole variable domain EAGVAQSPRYKIIEKRQSVAFWCNPISGHATLYWYQQILGQGPKLLIQFQNNGVVDDSQLPKDRFSAERLKGVDSTLKIQPAKLEDSAVYLCASSSGLKQFFGPGTRLTVL.

J is TRBJ2-6 and V is TRBV2; a weak D match, TRBD1 (6 bases). Deletions cut 6 bases from V and 0 bases from J, with 12 bases between. This CDR3 region has 16 residues. Germline loops: CDR1 SNHLY, CDR2 FYNNEI. CDR3 DNA: TGTGCCAGCAGCCCAACAGGGATCTCTGGGGCCAACGTCCTGACTTTC. As protein: CASSPTGISGANVLTF.

This rearrangement joins TRBV7-2 to TRBJ2-1; 8 bases map to TRBD1. The J segment lost 3 bases and the V segment lost 5 bases, leaving 12 bases of the junction unmatched. The CDR3 is 17 amino acids. Per the germline V gene, CDR1 is SGHTA and CDR2 is FQGNSA. The chain's CDR3 is CASSRTGFTSFYNEQFF. DNA of the CDR3: TGTGCCAGCAGCCGGACAGGGTTTACATCCTTCTACAATGAGCAGTTCTTC.